The sequence of this TCR beta chain was determined in a study of blood T cell repertoires in COVID-19. The wider study: Sample material is recorded as cDNA or gDNA derived from T cells, B-cell-depleted T cells, or PBMCs.

V lost 6 bases and J 15 bases, leaving 17 bases between the germline ends. The CDR3 is 12 residues long. Germline-derived CDR1 and CDR2 are SNHLY and FYNNEI. The authors' processing: Amplification from reference gene primers served as the basis for estimated nucleated cell counts. The data were produced by immunoSEQ multiplex PCR, yet TCRdb's version contains in-frame clones alone and is incomplete. The DNA gave D and trimming, while V, J and clone size come from that table. The sample includes about 300,000 clones, approximately 88% seen only once; the top ten take approximately 7%. V and J are TRBV2 and TRBJ1-4; a possible D gene is TRBD1 (6 bases). Input material: peripheral blood. The receptor's source is a woman between 25 and 40 years old who had recovered from COVID-19. Written as DNA, the CDR3 is TGTGCCAGCAGAGACCCGGGACAAGTGGTGTTTTTT. Encoded protein: CASRDPGQVVFF.